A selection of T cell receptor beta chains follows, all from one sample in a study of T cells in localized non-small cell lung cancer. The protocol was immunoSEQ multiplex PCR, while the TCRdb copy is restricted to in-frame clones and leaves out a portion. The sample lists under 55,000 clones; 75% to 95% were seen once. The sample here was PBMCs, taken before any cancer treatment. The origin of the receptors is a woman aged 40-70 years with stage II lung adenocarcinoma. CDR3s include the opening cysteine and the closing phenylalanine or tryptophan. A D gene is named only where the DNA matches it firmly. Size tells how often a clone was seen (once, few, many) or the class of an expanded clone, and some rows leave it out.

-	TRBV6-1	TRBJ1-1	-	TGTGCCAGCAGTCTGCTCGGTGGAGGAAACACTGAAGCTTTCTTT	CASSLLGGGNTEAFF
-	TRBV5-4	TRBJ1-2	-	TGTGCCAGCAGCTTGGGGGCGGGGGCATCCGGCTACACCTTC	CASSLGAGASGYTF
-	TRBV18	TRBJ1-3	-	TGTGCCAGCTCACCCCTTCCCGACGGGAGCTCTGGAAACACCATATATTTT	CASSPLPDGSSGNTIYF
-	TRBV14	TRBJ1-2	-	TGTGCCAGCAGCCAGGGGGGGGCGCGTGGCTATGGCTACACCTTC	CASSQGGARGYGYTF
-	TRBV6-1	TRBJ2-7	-	TGTGCCAGCAGTGAAATTGGGGTCTCCTACGAGCAGTACTTC	CASSEIGVSYEQYF
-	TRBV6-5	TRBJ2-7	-	TGTGCCAGCAGAACAGGGACCGGAGTCCACGAGCAGTACTTC	CASRTGTGVHEQYF
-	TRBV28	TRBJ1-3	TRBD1	TGTGCCAGCAGAGCGACAGGGGTCCGTGGAAACACCATATATTTT	CASRATGVRGNTIYF
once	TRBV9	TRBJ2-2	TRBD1	TGTGCCAGCAGCGTATTAACAGGGGGCCCCGGGGAGCTGTTTTTT	CASSVLTGGPGELFF
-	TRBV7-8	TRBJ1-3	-	TGTGCCAGCAGCGTAGCTGGCGGCCTCTCTGGAAACACCATATATTTT	CASSVAGGLSGNTIYF
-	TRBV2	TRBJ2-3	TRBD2	TGTGCCCGATCGAGCGGGAGTAGCACAGATACGCAGTATTTT	CARSSGSSTDTQYF
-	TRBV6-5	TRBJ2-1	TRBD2	TGTGCCAGCAGTTACTTCTTAGCGGGAGTGGACGATGAGCAGTTCTTC	CASSYFLAGVDDEQFF
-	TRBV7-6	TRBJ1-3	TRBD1	TGTGCCAGCAGCTTAGGGACAGGCCTGGGGTCTGGAAACACCATATATTTT	CASSLGTGLGSGNTIYF
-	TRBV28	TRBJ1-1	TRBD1	TGTGCCAGCAGTTACTGGGGCAGGGGGTTGAGGGACACTGAAGCTTTCTTT	CASSYWGRGLRDTEAFF
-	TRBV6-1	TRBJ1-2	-	TGTGCCAGCAGCGAAAGGGCAGGCCGAAGGTATGGCTACACCTTC	CASSERAGRRYGYTF
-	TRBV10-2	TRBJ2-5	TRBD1	TGCGCCAGCAGTCATGGACAGGCGAAAGAGACCCAGTACTTC	CASSHGQAKETQYF
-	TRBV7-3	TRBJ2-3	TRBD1	TGTGCCAGCAGCCAAAGGGGGCAGGGGGCATACGATACGCAGTATTTT	CASSQRGQGAYDTQYF
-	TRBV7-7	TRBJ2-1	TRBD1	TGTGCCAGCAGCTTAATAGGGGGCGTTGAGCAGTTCTTC	CASSLIGGVEQFF
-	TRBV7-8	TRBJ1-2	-	TGTGCCAGCACCAAAAACAAGACTCCTAACTATGGCTACACCTTC	CASTKNKTPNYGYTF
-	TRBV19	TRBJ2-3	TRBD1	TGTGCCAGTAGTAAGGACAGGGGAGATACGCAGTATTTT	CASSKDRGDTQYF
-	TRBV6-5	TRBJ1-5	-	TGTGCCAGTGGGGGGCAGGGTCCCAATCAGCCCCAGCATTTT	CASGGQGPNQPQHF
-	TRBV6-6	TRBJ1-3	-	TGTGCCAGCAGTTACTCGGCCTCGGGAAACACCATATATTTT	CASSYSASGNTIYF
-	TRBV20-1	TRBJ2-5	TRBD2	TGCAGTGGACTAGCGGGAGAGACCCAGTACTTC	CSGLAGETQYF
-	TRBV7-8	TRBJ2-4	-	TGTGCCAGCAGCTTAGATCCGGATCTAGCCAAAAACATTCAGTACTTC	CASSLDPDLAKNIQYF
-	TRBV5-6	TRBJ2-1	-	TGTGCCAGCAGCTACAGAGGTAATGAGCAGTTCTTC	CASSYRGNEQFF
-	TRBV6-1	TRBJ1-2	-	TGTGCCAGCAGTGAGGCCCATCGAGGGTATGGCTACACCTTC	CASSEAHRGYGYTF
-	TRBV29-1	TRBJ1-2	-	TGCAGCGCCTTTGACACCGGCTATGGCTACACCTTC	CSAFDTGYGYTF